This TCR beta chain was found in a study of OX40 agonist ivuxolimab in advanced cancers. Study at large: A history of anti-PD-1, anti-PD-L1 or anti-CTLA-4 therapy was acceptable, and over 35% had some.

A word on this clone: As yet, its antigen is unknown. The junction shows a germline mismatch at one end, possibly a read error.

Whole-study results and caveats: CD8+ T cells showed, on average, more clonal expansion than CD4+ cells. Several nonresponders also turned out to have low normalized T-cell clonal expansion.

Profiling relied on immunoSEQ multiplex PCR, and the TCRdb table lists in-frame clones only, not all of them. The sample has 60,000 or so clones; 85% to 90% are singletons. Autoimmune disease history or systemic immunosuppression excluded patients. The CDR3 sequence is 14 residues long. Looked up from germline, CDR1 is SGHVS and CDR2 is FQNEAQ. The source material was CD4+ or CD8+ T cells sorted from blood, sampled in a trial of the OX40 agonist ivuxolimab. V is TRBV7-8 and J is TRBJ1-5, with D possibly being TRBD1 (6 bases). This clonotype was obtained from an adult with an advanced solid tumor such as melanoma, head and neck, liver or kidney cancer. CDR3 in DNA: TGTGCCAGCAGCGTAAGGGGGACGAATCAGTCCCAGCATTTT. Amino acid sequence: CASSVRGTNQSQHF.